This TCR beta chain was identified during a study of OX40 agonist ivuxolimab in advanced cancers. Assay: immunoSEQ multiplex PCR; the TCRdb copy retains only in-frame clones and omits some. The repertoire holds around 62,000 clones, around 87% seen once, with 0.38% in the top ten. The source material was CD4+ or CD8+ T cells sorted from blood, sampled in a trial of the OX40 agonist ivuxolimab. This sequence originates from an adult with an advanced solid tumor such as melanoma, head and neck, liver or kidney cancer.

Written as DNA, the CDR3 is TGCGCCAGCAGCCAAGAAGGGACCACGGGGGGGGAGCAGTTCTTC. It specifies CASSQEGTTGGEQFF. The genes are TRBV4-1 and TRBJ2-1; TRBD2 matches at 8 bases. Trimming took 0 bases from V and 10 from J; bases not matched to a gene: 8. CDR1 and CDR2 from the germline V gene are MGHRA and YSYEKL. The CDR3 has 15 amino acids.